One sample yielded the 16 T cell receptor beta chains listed below, sequenced in a study of T cells in Graves' hyperthyroidism and ophthalmopathy. Amplification yielded TCR beta CDR3 regions, with RNA transcripts as the source. A first-round RT-PCR of the TCR CDR3 used the HTBI primer set. TCRdb used MiXCR to reprocess the multiplex PCR reads, holding one entry per CDR3 protein. This repertoire shows 480,000 or so distinct CDR3 sequences, around 15% found once; its top ten account for 15% to 20%. The sample taken for sequencing was blood. These receptors were collected from a woman aged 18-29 years with Graves' hyperthyroidism.

A single count supports this clonotype. The chain combines TRBV7-2 with TRBJ2-7; a possible D gene is TRBD2 (6 bases). V lost 4 bases and J 1 base, leaving 14 bases between the germline ends. The CDR3 runs 15 residues. Germline V gene lookup returns CDR1 SGHTA and CDR2 FQGNSA. The CDR3 protein is CASSSTREYSYEQYF. CDR3 nucleotide sequence: TGTGCCAGCAGCTCAACCCGGGAGTATTCCTACGAGCAGTACTTC.

This clonotype showed up many times. The genes are TRBV30 and TRBJ1-1, with 7 bases lining up with TRBD1. Unmatched junction bases numbered 12, after V lost 5 bases and J lost 6 bases. Looked up from germline, CDR1 is GTSNPN and CDR2 is SVGIG (reference sequence). The CDR3 covers 14 residues. Here the CDR3 reads CAWAGGPGISEAFF. The DNA of the CDR3 is TGTGCCTGGGCAGGGGGGCCGGGAATCTCTGAAGCTTTCTTT.

V usage is TRBV5-1 and J usage is TRBJ2-1; TRBD1 agrees at 11 bases. V lost 2 bases to trimming and J lost 8 bases; unmatched junction nucleotides: 9. Germline CDR1 SGHRS, CDR2 YFSETQ. This CDR3 has 16 residues. CDR3 nucleotide sequence: TGCGCCAGCAGCTTCCCTCGGGGACAGGGGGGCGATGAGCAGTTCTTC. Its translation: CASSFPRGQGGDEQFF.

This clonotype was observed at least ten times. This rearrangement joins TRBV6-1 to TRBJ2-7; a weak D match, TRBD2 (6 bases). Trimming took 6 bases from V and 2 from J, leaving 20 bases between them. The CDR3 is 16 amino acids. In germline, CDR1 is MNHNS, CDR2 SASEGT. The CDR3 nucleotides are TGTGCCAGCAGACTAAAGATTGGCGGGGAACCCTACGAGCAGTACGTC. Protein product: CASRLKIGGEPYEQYV.

There are a few counts of this clonotype. The chain combines TRBV20-1 with TRBJ2-2; the D is unclear. CDR3 length: 13 amino acids. Germline-derived CDR1 and CDR2 are DFQATT and SNEGSKA (reference sequence). Trimming cost V 7 bases and J 0 bases, with 9 bases left between them. The CDR3: CSVGSTNTGELFF. In nucleotides, the CDR3 is TGCAGTGTGGGAAGCACGAACACCGGGGAGCTGTTTTTT.

This clonotype has a handful of counts. The genes are TRBV10-3 and TRBJ2-3, with D tentatively TRBD2 (6 bases). The germline V gene has CDR1 ENHRY and CDR2 SYGVKD. The CDR3 is made up of 18 amino acids. V gave up 4 bases and J gave up 0 bases, with 20 bases separating them. The CDR3 coding sequence is TGTGCCATCAGTGTCTCCCTTTTTCGGGAGCTCAGCACAGATACGCAGTATTTT. Its translation is CAISVSLFRELSTDTQYF.

There are many counts of this clonotype. The chain links TRBV12-3 or TRBV12-4 to TRBJ1-6; D gene uncertain. The V end lost 7 bases, the J end lost 1 base, and 11 bases lay between the germline ends. The CDR3 length is 15 residues. CDR3 protein: CASTPGGSYNSPLHF. For the CDR3, the DNA is TGTGCCAGCACCCCCGGCGGGTCCTATAATTCACCCCTCCACTTT.

This clonotype was seen only once. The chain couples TRBV12-3 or TRBV12-4 to TRBJ2-3; maybe TRBD2 (5 bases). V lost 5 bases, J lost 0 bases, and 15 bases lay in between. The CDR3 is 16 residues long. CDR3 amino acids: CASSGEYPYSTDTQYF. CDR3 nucleotides: TGTGCCAGCAGTGGGGAGTATCCGTACAGCACAGATACGCAGTATTTT.

This clonotype was detected only a few times. V gene TRBV9 combines with J gene TRBJ2-1; possibly TRBD1 for D (5 bases). CDR1 is SGDLS, CDR2 YYNGEE, per germline. The germline V and J ends were trimmed by 4 bases and 0 bases, with 17 bases remaining between them. The CDR3 covers 17 residues. CDR3 protein: CASSPGQGLSSYNEQFF. The CDR3, as DNA: TGTGCCAGCAGCCCTGGACAAGGCCTGAGCTCCTACAATGAGCAGTTCTTC.

This clonotype appeared many times. The gene calls are TRBV19 and TRBJ1-3, with D possibly being TRBD1 (6 bases). Germline values: CDR1 LNHDA, CDR2 SQIVND (reference sequence). Trimming stripped 5 bases from V and 4 bases from J, with 15 bases between. The CDR3 runs to 15 residues. The CDR3 nucleotides are TGTGCCAGTAGTCCGGACAGATCCCCCGGAAACACCATATATTTT. Protein: CASSPDRSPGNTIYF.

This clonotype was detected only a few times. The chain uses TRBV7-9 and TRBJ1-1, with D unclear. Germline V lookup: CDR1 SEHNR, CDR2 FQNEAQ (reference sequence). V dropped 1 base and J dropped 2 bases, with 11 bases sitting between them. This CDR3 spans 15 amino acids. As DNA, the CDR3 is TGTGCCAGCAGCTTAGTTTGGCAGAAAAACACTGAAGCTTTCTTT. Translation gives CASSLVWQKNTEAFF.

This clonotype came up many times. This rearrangement joins TRBV20-1 to TRBJ1-5; D call uncertain. The CDR3 spans 13 residues. Trimming took 5 bases from V and 0 from J, leaving 8 bases between them. CDR1 is DFQATT and CDR2 is SNEGSKA in the germline V gene (reference sequence). CDR3 loop: CSAGRNSNQPQHF. In nucleotides, the CDR3 is TGCAGTGCTGGCCGTAATAGCAATCAGCCCCAGCATTTT.

This clonotype showed up many times. The CDR3 region is CASSSEETYEKLFF. Here the CDR3 DNA reads TGTGCCAGCAGCTCGGAGGAGACCTATGAAAAACTGTTTTTT. V and J are TRBV5-5 and TRBJ1-4; D remains ambiguous. The CDR3 is 14 residues long. Germline CDR1 and CDR2: SGHKS and YYEKEE (reference sequence). The V end was cut by 3 bases, the J end by 6 bases, with 12 bases between.

This clonotype was counted ten times or more. The chain uses TRBV12-3 or TRBV12-4 and TRBJ2-3, with a tentative D call TRBD2 (6 bases). Trimming took off 7 bases at V and 0 bases at J, with 11 bases between the two ends. This CDR3 comprises 14 residues. CDR3 residues: CASKRRGSTDTQYF. The CDR3 DNA sequence: TGTGCCAGCAAGCGGCGGGGTAGCACAGATACGCAGTATTTT.

About this clonotype itself: A clone one base away is much larger, so this may be a read error. The chain recombines TRBV20-1 with TRBJ2-5; D is unresolved. Germline-derived CDR1 and CDR2 are DFQATT and SNEGSKA (reference sequence). The CDR3 contains 14 residues. Trimming shortened V by 0 bases and J by 3 bases, and 11 bases separated the two germline ends. The CDR3: CSAREIAAKETQYF. The CDR3 DNA reads as TGCAGTGCTAGAGAGATAGCAGCAAAAGAGACCCAGTACTTC.

This clonotype was counted at least ten times. The chain has TRBV12-3 or TRBV12-4 and TRBJ1-1, with D possibly matching TRBD1 (5 bases). This CDR3 spans 13 amino acids. V was shortened by 6 bases and J by 8 bases, with 16 bases between the two germline ends. As DNA, the CDR3 is TGTGCCAGCAGCCCGGGGCCTTTGAAAGAAGCTTTCTTT. Translated: CASSPGPLKEAFF.